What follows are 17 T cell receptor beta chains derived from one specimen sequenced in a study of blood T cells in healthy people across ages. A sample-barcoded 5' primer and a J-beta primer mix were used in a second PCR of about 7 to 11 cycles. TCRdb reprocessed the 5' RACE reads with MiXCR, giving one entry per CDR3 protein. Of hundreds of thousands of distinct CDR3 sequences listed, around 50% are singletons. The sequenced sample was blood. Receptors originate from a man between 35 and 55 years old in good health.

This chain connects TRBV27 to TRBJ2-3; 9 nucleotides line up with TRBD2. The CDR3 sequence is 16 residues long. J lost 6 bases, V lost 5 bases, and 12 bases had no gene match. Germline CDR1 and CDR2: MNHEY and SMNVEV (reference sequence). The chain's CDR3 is CASSPQLAGPWDTQYF. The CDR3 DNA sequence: TGTGCCAGCAGTCCCCAACTAGCGGGCCCTTGGGATACGCAGTATTTT.

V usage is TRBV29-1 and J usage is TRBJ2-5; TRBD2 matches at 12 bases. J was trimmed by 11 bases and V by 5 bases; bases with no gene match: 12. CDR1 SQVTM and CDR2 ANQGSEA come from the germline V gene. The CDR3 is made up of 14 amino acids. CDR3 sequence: CSVYRLAGENEQYF. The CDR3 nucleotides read TGCAGCGTTTATAGACTAGCGGGAGAAAATGAGCAGTACTTC.

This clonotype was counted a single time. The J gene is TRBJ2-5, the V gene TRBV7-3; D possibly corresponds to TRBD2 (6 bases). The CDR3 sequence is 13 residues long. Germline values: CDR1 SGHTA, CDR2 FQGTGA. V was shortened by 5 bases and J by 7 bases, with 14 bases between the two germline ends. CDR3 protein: CASSPRGGATQYF. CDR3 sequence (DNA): TGTGCCAGCAGCCCGCGGGGCGGGGCGACCCAGTACTTC.

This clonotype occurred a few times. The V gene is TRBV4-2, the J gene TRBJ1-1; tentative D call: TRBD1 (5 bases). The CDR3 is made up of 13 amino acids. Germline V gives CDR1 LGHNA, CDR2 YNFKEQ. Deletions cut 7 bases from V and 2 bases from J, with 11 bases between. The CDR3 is CASKGTLNTEAFF. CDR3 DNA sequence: TGTGCCAGCAAAGGGACTCTTAACACTGAAGCTTTCTTT.

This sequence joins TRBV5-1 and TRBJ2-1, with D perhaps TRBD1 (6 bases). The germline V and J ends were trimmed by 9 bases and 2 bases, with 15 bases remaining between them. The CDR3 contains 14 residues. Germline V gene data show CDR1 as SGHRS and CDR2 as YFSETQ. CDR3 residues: CATRGTSTYNEQFF. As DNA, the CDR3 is TGCGCCACAAGGGGGACATCGACCTACAATGAGCAGTTCTTC.

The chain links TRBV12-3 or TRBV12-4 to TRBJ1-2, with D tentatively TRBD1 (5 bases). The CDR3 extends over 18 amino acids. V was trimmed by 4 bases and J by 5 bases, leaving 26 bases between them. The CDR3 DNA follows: TGTGCCAGCAGTTCAAGTTTATGGGGGAGCAGGACTATGTATGGCTACACCTTC. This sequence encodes CASSSSLWGSRTMYGYTF.

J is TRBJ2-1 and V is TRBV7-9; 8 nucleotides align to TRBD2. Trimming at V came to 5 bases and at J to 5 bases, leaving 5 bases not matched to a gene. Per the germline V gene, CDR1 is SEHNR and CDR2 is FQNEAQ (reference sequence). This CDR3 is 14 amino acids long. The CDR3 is CASSPSGRDNEQFF. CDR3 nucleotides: TGTGCCAGCAGCCCAAGCGGGAGAGACAATGAGCAGTTCTTC.

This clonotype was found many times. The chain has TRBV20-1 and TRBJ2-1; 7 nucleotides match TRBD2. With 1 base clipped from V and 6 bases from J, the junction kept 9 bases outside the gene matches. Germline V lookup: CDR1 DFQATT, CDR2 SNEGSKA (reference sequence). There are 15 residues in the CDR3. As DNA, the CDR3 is TGCAGTGCTAGAGTGGCTAGCGGTAATTCCAATGAGCAGTTCTTC. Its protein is CSARVASGNSNEQFF.

CDR3 sequence: CSVDFGDGYTF. CDR3 in DNA: TGCAGCGTTGACTTCGGGGACGGCTACACCTTC. The gene calls are TRBV29-1 and TRBJ1-2, with a possible D match to TRBD1 (5 bases). The germline gives CDR1 SQVTM, CDR2 ANQGSEA. This CDR3 region has 11 residues. Trimming pared 3 bases from V and 8 bases from J, leaving 10 bases between.

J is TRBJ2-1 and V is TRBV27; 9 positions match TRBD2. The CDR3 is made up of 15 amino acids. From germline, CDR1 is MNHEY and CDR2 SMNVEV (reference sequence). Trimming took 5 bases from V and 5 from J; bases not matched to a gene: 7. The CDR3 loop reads CASSRLAETDNEQFF. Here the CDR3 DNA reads TGTGCCAGCAGTAGACTAGCGGAAACCGACAATGAGCAGTTCTTC.

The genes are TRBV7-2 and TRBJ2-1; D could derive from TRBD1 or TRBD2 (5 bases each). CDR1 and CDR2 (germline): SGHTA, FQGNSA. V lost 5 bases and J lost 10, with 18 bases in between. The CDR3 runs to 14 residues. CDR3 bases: TGTGCCAGCAGCCCCGTGGGGCGCCCGGGGGAGCAGTTCTTC. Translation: CASSPVGRPGEQFF.

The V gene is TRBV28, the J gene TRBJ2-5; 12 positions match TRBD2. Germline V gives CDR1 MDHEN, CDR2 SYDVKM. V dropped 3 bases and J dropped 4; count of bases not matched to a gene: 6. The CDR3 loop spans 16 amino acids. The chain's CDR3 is CASSFPGLAGRETQYF. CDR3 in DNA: TGTGCCAGCAGTTTTCCCGGACTAGCGGGACGAGAGACCCAGTACTTC.

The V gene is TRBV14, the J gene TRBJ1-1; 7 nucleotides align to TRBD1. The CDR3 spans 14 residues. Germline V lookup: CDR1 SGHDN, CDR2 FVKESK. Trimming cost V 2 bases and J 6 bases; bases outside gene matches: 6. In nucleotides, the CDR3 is TGTGCCAGCAGCCAACTTACAGGGGACCCTGAAGCTTTCTTT. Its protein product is CASSQLTGDPEAFF.

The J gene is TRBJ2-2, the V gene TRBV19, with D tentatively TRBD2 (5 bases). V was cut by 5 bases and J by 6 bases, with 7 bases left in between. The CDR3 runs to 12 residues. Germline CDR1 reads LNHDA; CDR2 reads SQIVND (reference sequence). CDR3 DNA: TGTGCCAGTAGTCCGCGGGCCGGGGAGCTGTTTTTT. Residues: CASSPRAGELFF.

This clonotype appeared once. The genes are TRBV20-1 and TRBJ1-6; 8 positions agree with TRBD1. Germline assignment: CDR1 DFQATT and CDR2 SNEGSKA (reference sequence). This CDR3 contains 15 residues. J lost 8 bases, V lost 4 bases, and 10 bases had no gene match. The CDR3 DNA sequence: TGCAGTGCTATACCACGGACAGGGAGACATTCACCCCTCCACTTT. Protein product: CSAIPRTGRHSPLHF.

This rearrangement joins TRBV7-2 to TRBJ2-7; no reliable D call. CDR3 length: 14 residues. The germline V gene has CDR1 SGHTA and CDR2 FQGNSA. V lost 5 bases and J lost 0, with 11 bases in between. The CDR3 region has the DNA TGTGCCAGCAGCATACAGCCCTCCTCCTACGAGCAGTACTTC. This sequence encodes CASSIQPSSYEQYF.

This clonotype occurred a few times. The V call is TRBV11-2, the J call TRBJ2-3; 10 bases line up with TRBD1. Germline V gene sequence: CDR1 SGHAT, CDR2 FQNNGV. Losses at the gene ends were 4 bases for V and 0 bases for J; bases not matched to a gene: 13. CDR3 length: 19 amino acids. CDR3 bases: TGTGCCAGCAGCTCCCCATATGAGTGGGACAGGGGAAGCACAGATACGCAGTATTTT. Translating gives CASSSPYEWDRGSTDTQYF.